This paragraph covers one T cell receptor (beta chain) sequence. The data originate from a study of OX40 agonist ivuxolimab in advanced cancers. The CDR3 length is 14 residues. Germline lookup yields CDR1 SEHNR and CDR2 FQNEAQ (reference sequence). V gave up 5 bases and J gave up 0 bases, with 11 bases separating them. TCRdb's table, derived via immunoSEQ multiplex PCR, lists solely in-frame clones and lacks some. The table has 20,000 to 25,000 clones, over 80% seen once. The sequencing here drew on CD4+ or CD8+ T cells sorted from blood, taken in a trial of the OX40 agonist ivuxolimab. The chain uses TRBV7-9 and TRBJ2-7, with D possibly matching TRBD1 (5 bases). The receptor comes from an adult with an advanced solid tumor such as melanoma, head and neck, liver or kidney cancer. The CDR3 sequence: CASSTATASYEQYF. CDR3 DNA: TGTGCCAGCAGCACGGCGACAGCCTCCTACGAGCAGTACTTC. The entire variable domain, with the rest obtained from reference TRBV7-9 and TRBJ2-7, is as follows: DTGVSQNPRHKITKRGQNVTFRCDPISEHNRLYWYRQTLGQGPEFLTYFQNEAQLEKSRLLSDRFSAERPKGSFSTLEIQRTEQGDSAMYLCASSTATASYEQYFGPGTRLTVT.